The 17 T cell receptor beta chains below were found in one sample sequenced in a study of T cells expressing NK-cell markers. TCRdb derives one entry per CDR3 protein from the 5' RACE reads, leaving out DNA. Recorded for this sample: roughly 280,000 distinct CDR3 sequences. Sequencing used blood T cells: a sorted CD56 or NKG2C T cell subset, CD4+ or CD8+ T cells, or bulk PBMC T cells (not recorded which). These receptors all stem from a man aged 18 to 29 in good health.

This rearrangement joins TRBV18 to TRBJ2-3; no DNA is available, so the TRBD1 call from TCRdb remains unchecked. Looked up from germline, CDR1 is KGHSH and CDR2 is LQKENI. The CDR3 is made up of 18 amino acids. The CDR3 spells CASSPPTTGPVETDTQYF.

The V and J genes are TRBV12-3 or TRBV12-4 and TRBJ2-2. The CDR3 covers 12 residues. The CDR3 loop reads CATGKSTGELFF.

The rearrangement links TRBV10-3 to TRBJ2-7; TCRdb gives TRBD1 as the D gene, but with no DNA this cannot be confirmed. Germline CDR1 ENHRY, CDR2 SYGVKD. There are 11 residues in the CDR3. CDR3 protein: CAIKDSYEQYF.

This CDR3 reads CASWDNMNTEAFF. This rearrangement joins TRBV25-1 to TRBJ1-1; the TCRdb call, TRBD1, lacks DNA for checking. The CDR3 length is 13 residues. Germline V lookup: CDR1 MGHDK, CDR2 SYGVNS.

CDR3 in amino acids: CASSRQETEAFF. The chain carries TRBV6-6 and TRBJ1-1. This CDR3 contains 12 residues. The V gene's germline CDR1 is MNHNY and CDR2 SVGAGI (reference sequence).

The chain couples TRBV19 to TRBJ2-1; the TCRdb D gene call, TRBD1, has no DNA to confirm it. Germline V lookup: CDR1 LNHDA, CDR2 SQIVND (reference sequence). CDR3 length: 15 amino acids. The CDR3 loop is CASSIPGQHRDEQFF.

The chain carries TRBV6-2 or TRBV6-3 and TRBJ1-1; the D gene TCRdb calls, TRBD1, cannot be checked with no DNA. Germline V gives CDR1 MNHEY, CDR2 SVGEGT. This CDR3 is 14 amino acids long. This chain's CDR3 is CASSYSPLNTEAFF.

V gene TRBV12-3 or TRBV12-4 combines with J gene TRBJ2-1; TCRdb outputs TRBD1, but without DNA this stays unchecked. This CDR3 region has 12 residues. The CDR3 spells CASSPRHNEQFF.

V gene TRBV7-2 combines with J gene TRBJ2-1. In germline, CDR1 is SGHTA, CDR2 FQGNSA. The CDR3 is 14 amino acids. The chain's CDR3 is CASSLEILTNEQFF.

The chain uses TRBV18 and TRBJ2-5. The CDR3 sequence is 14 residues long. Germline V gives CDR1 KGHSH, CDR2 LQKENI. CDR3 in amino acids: CASSPAGVGETQYF.

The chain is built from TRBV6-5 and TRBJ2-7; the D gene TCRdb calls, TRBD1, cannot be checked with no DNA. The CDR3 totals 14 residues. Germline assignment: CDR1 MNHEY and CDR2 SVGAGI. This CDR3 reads CASSSGQPSYEQYF.

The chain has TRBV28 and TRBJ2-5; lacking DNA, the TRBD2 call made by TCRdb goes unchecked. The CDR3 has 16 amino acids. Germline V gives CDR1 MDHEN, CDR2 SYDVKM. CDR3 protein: CASSFSSSGRQETQYF.

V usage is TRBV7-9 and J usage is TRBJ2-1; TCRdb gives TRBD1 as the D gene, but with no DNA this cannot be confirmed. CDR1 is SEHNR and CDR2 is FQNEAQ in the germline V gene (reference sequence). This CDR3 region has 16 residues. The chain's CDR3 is CASSPLGTGRFNEQFF.

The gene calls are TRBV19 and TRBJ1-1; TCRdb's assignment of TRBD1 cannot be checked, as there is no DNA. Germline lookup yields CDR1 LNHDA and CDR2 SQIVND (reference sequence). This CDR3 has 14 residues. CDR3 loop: CASSRTGWGTEAFF.

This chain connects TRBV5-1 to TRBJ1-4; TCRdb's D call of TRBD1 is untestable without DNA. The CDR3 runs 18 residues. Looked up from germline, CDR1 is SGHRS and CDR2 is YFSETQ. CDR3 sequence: CASSWTGTVGAFDEKLFF.

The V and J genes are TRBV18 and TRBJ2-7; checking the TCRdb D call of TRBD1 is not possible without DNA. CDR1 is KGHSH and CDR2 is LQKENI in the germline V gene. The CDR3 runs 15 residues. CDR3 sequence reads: CASSSVRTGAGEQYF.

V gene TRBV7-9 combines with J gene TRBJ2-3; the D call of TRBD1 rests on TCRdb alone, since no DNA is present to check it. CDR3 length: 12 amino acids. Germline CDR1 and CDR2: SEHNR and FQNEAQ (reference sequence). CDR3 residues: CEVGRSTDTQYF.